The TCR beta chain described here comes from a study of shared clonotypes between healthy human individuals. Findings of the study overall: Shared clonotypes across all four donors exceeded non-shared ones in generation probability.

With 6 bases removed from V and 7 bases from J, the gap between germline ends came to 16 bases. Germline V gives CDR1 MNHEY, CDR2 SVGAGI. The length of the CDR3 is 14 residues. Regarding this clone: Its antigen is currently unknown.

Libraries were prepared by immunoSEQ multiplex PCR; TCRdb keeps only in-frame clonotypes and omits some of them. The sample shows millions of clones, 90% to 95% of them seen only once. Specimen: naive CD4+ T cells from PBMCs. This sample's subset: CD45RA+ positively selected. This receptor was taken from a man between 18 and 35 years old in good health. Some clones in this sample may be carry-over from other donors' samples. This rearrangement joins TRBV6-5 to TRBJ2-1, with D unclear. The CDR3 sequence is CASRPDSRVNEQFF. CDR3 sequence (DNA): TGTGCCAGCAGACCCGACTCTAGAGTTAATGAGCAGTTCTTC.